This entry is about one TCR beta chain. What it binds is unknown. The CDR3 loop spans 14 amino acids. V was cut by 4 bases and J by 1 base, with 11 bases left in between. Germline loops: CDR1 SGDLS, CDR2 YYNGEE. Generated by immunoSEQ multiplex PCR, the TCRdb table keeps only in-frame clones and is missing some. The sample includes approximately 120,000 clones, about 91% of them seen just once. The sample comes from a study of siplizumab effects on memory and regulatory T cells. Study-wide findings and caveats: A minor share of alloreactive clones matched unstimulated subsets. The naive T cell population seemed more diverse than memory cells and seemed a major contributor to the alloresponse. Alloreactive sequences from unstimulated CD4+ memory cells fell significantly with siplizumab. Suppressive capability of dividing Tregs from siplizumab cultures went unverified.

The specimen was Tregs sorted from blood. The chain has TRBV9 and TRBJ2-5, with D perhaps matching TRBD2 (6 bases). This TCR came from a human donor in good health. CDR3 coding DNA: TGTGCCAGCAGCAACCGGGACTTCCAAGAGACCCAGTACTTC. Its translation is CASSNRDFQETQYF.